Listed below are T cell receptor beta chains from one sample, sequenced in a study of CD8 T cells in ankylosing spondylitis. TCRdb re-analysed the 5' RACE reads in MiXCR, keeping a single row per CDR3 protein. This sample has about 450,000 distinct CDR3 sequences, with approximately 26% found just once. The source material was blood, either unsorted or a sorted T cell fraction (not recorded which). The origin of the receptors is a male donor with ankylosing spondylitis. Each CDR3 is given with its conserved first and last residue. The D gene is left open where the match is weak. Some rows have no size entry. The others give once, few or many, or a class for an expanded clone.

clone size	V gene	J gene	D gene	CDR3 DNA	CDR3 protein
few	TRBV20-1	TRBJ2-4	.	TGCAGTGCCCCGGGCCCAGCCAAAAACATTCAGTACTTC	CSAPGPAKNIQYF
few	TRBV7-2	TRBJ2-1	.	TGTGCCAGCAGCTTAGAAGTATCGGTAAATGAGCAGTTCTTC	CASSLEVSVNEQFF
few	TRBV20-1	TRBJ2-1	.	TGCAGTGCTAGTAAGGGGAGCTCCTACAATGAGCAGTTCTTC	CSASKGSSYNEQFF
.	TRBV20-1	TRBJ2-1	TRBD2	TGCAGTGCTAGTCTTCAAACGGGACTAGCGGGAGTAAATGAGCAGTTCTTC	CSASLQTGLAGVNEQFF
.	TRBV29-1	TRBJ2-7	TRBD2	TGCAGCGTTGAAGATCGAGGACTAGCGGCCTCCTACGAGCAGTACTTC	CSVEDRGLAASYEQYF
.	TRBV5-8	TRBJ2-7	.	TGTGCCAGCAGCTACAACTTCGAGCAGTACTTC	CASSYNFEQYF
few	TRBV27	TRBJ1-2	.	TGTGCCAGCAGTTCCGATAACAGGAACTTCTATGGCTACACCTTC	CASSSDNRNFYGYTF
.	TRBV2	TRBJ2-5	TRBD2	TGTGCCTCCGGGGGCGGGAGGAAGAAGACCCAGTACTTC	CASGGGRKKTQYF
.	TRBV7-8	TRBJ2-1	TRBD1	TGTGCCAGCAGCAAAATAGGGACAGGGGCGCAGAACAATGAGCAGTTCTTC	CASSKIGTGAQNNEQFF
.	TRBV10-3	TRBJ2-5	TRBD2	TGTGCCATCAGTGAGCGCACTAGCGTTGGAAGAGAGACCCAGTACTTC	CAISERTSVGRETQYF
few	TRBV20-1	TRBJ1-6	.	TGCACCGCTAGGGCGGATGGGCCTAAACTCCACTTT	CTARADGPKLHF
.	TRBV5-8	TRBJ1-1	.	TGTGCCAGCAGCTTGGCCGGGGACACATACGAAGCTTTCTTT	CASSLAGDTYEAFF
once	TRBV9	TRBJ1-1	.	TGTGCCAGCAGCGTAGGTTACCCCGGGGGTAGGTTTGTGGGCACTGAAGCTTTCTTT	CASSVGYPGGRFVGTEAFF
few	TRBV9	TRBJ2-1	TRBD2	TGTGCCAGCAGCCCACGATCCGCTAGCGGGAAGGATGAGCAGTTCTTC	CASSPRSASGKDEQFF
many	TRBV12-3/TRBV12-4	TRBJ1-2	.	TGTGCCAGCAGTTTATGGGGGGCTGATTATGGCTACACCTTC	CASSLWGADYGYTF
.	TRBV6-1	TRBJ2-3	.	TGTGCCAGCAGTGGCACCCGGACATACACAGATACGCAGTATTTT	CASSGTRTYTDTQYF
.	TRBV5-1	TRBJ2-5	.	TGCGCCAGCAGCCTCCAAGGGACCCAGTACTTC	CASSLQGTQYF
.	TRBV7-2	TRBJ2-7	.	TGTGCCAGCAGCCCGAGTTGGCCTAGCGCTTCCTACGAGCAGTACTTC	CASSPSWPSASYEQYF
.	TRBV7-9	TRBJ1-5	TRBD1	TGTGCCAGCGGCCGGACAGGGGACGGGCCCCAGCATTTT	CASGRTGDGPQHF
.	TRBV3-1	TRBJ2-3	.	TGTGCCAGCAGCCTGTTAAGCGTGGATACGCAGTATTTT	CASSLLSVDTQYF
few	TRBV20-1	TRBJ1-5	.	TGCAGCCCTGCTACGGTCAGGGGAAACAATCAGCCCCAGCATTTT	CSPATVRGNNQPQHF
.	TRBV4-1	TRBJ2-3	.	TGCGCCAGCAGCCAAGATGAAAGTAGGACGCAGTATTTT	CASSQDESRTQYF
few	TRBV3-1	TRBJ2-1	TRBD2	TGTGCCAGCAGCTGGGCCCCTCGAACTAGCGGATACTACAATGAGCAGTTCTTC	CASSWAPRTSGYYNEQFF
.	TRBV4-1	TRBJ1-1	.	TGCGCCAGCAGCCGCCCTGGGGGGAGGAACACTGAAGCTTTCTTT	CASSRPGGRNTEAFF
.	TRBV10-3	TRBJ1-1	TRBD1	TGTGCCATCTTAAAAGGGGGCCTAGGGAACACTGAAGCTTTCTTT	CAILKGGLGNTEAFF
few	TRBV5-1	TRBJ2-2	TRBD1	TGCGCCAGCAGCATCGGGACAGCCACCGGGGAGCTGTTTTTT	CASSIGTATGELFF
.	TRBV18	TRBJ1-6	TRBD1	TGTGCCAGCTCTCCCGTGTCCTCAGGGGGCAATTCACCCCTCCACTTT	CASSPVSSGGNSPLHF
.	TRBV20-1	TRBJ1-1	.	TGCAGTGCCCATTTTAGGGTGGGCACTGAAGCTTTCTTT	CSAHFRVGTEAFF
.	TRBV3-1	TRBJ1-2	TRBD1	TGTGCCAGCAGCTTAAGCCTACAGGGGAAGCACGACGGCTACACCTTC	CASSLSLQGKHDGYTF